This T cell receptor beta chain was obtained from a study of T cell clones after liver transplantation. Across the whole study: TCRbeta sequencing after a pre-transplant mixed lymphocyte reaction identified graft-donor-reactive clones, later tracked in post-transplant blood.

Notes on the study in general: The donor-reactive repertoire was only partly measurable in a couple of subjects, lacking donor cells.

The data were produced by immunoSEQ multiplex PCR, yet TCRdb's version contains in-frame clones alone and is incomplete. The table records around 120,000 clones, 90% of them present only once. Sorting of unstimulated PBMCs yielded separate CD3+CD4+ and CD3+CD8+ fractions. Germline CDR1 is SGHRS and CDR2 is YFSETQ. Trimming took off 0 bases at V and 0 bases at J, with 12 bases between the two ends. The CDR3 spans 16 residues. Concerning this clone: Its specificity is not known.

The clonotype was recovered from a human patient who received a liver transplant. Some T cells may be the graft donor's. Sequencing used CD4+ T cells from blood, obtained 12 months after liver transplant. The chain uses TRBV5-1 and TRBJ1-1, with D possibly TRBD1 on 6 matching bases. The CDR3 region is CASSLAPGDMNTEAFF. Here the CDR3 DNA reads TGCGCCAGCAGCTTGGCCCCAGGGGATATGAACACTGAAGCTTTCTTT.